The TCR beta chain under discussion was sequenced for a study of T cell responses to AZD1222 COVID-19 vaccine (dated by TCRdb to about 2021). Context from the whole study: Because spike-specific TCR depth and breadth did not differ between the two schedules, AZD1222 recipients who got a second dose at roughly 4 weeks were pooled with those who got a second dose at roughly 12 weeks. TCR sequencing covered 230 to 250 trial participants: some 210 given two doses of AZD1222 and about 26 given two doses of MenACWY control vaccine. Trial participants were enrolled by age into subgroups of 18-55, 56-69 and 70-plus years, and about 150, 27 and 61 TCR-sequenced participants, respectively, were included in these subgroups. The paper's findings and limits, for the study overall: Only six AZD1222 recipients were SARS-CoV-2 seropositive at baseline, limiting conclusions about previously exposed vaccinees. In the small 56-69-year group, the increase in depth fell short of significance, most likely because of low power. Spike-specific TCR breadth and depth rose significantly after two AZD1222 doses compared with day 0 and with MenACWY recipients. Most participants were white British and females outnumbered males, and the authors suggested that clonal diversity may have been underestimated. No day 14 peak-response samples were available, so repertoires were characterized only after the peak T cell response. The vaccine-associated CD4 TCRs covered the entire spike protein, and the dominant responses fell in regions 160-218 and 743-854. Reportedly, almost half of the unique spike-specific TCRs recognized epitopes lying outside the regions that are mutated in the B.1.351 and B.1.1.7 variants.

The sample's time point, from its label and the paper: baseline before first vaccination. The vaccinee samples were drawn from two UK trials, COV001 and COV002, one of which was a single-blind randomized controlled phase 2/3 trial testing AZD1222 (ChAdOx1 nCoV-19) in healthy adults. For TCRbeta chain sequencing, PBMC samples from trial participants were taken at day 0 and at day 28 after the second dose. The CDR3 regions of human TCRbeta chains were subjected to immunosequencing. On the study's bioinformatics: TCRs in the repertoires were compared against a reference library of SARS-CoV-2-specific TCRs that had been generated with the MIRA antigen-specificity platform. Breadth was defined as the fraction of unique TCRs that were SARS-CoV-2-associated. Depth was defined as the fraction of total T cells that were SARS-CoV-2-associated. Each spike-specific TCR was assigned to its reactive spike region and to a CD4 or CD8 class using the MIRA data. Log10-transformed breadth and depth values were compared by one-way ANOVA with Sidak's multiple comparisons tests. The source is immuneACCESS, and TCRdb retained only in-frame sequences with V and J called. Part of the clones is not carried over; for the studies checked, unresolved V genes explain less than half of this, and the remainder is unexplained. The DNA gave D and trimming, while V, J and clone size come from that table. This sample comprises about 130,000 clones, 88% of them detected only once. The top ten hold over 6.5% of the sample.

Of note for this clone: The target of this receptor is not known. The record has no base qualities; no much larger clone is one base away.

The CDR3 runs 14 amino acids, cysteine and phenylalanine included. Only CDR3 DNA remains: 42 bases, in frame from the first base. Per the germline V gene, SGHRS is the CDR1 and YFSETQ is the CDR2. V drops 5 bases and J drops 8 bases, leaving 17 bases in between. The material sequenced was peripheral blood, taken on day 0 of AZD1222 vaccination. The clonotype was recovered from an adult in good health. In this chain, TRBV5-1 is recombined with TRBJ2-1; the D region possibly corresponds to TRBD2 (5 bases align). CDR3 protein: CASREGNLRDEQFF. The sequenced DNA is TGCGCCAGCAGAGAGGGTAACCTACGGGATGAGCAGTTCTTC.